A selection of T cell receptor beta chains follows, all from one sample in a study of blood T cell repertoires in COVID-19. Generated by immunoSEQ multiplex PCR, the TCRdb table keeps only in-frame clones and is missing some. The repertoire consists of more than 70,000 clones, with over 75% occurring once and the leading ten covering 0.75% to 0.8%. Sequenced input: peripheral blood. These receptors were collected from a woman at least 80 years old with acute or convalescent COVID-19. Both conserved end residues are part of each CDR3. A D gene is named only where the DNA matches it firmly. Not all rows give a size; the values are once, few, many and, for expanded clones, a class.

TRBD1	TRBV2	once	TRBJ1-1	TGTGCCAGCAAGGTGGAGGACAGGGGGCTGACTGAAGCTTTCTTT	CASKVEDRGLTEAFF
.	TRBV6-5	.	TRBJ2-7	TGTGCCAGCGGGACCAGGGGTCCCTACGAGCAGTACTTC	CASGTRGPYEQYF
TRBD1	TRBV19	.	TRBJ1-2	TGTGCCAGTAGTTCCGGGACAGGGGGAAGTAATGGCTACACCTTC	CASSSGTGGSNGYTF
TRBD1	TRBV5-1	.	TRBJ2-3	TGCGCCAGCAGTACAGGGGGTTTTACAGATACGCAGTATTTT	CASSTGGFTDTQYF
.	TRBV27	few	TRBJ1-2	TGTGCCAGCAGTTTAAGGCGCGGCTATGGCTACACCTTC	CASSLRRGYGYTF
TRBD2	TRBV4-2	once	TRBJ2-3	TGTGCCAGCAGCGTCGGTACTAGCGGGGAGGGGGGTGCAGATACGCAGTATTTT	CASSVGTSGEGGADTQYF
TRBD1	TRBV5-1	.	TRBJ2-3	TGCGCCAGCAGCTTTTTAACAGGGGGCGCGGGAGATACGCAGTATTTT	CASSFLTGGAGDTQYF
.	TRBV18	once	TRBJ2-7	TGTGCCAGCTCACCAACACGCAGCTCCTACGAGCAGTACTTC	CASSPTRSSYEQYF
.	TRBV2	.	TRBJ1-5	TGTGCCAGCAGTCCTTACGGAGGCAATCAGCCCCAGCATTTT	CASSPYGGNQPQHF
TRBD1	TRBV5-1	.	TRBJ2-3	TGCGCCAGCAGCTTGGCAGGGGGTCAGTCCGATACGCAGTATTTT	CASSLAGGQSDTQYF
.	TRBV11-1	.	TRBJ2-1	TGTGCCAGCGGTGGGAGGGGGAGAAATGAGCAGTTCTTC	CASGGRGRNEQFF
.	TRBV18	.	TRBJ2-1	TGTGCCAGCTCATCAACAGGGTTATACAATGAGCAGTTCTTC	CASSSTGLYNEQFF
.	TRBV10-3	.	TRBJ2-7	TGTGCCATCAGCGGGGAACGCTACGAGCAGTACTTC	CAISGERYEQYF